What follows is one T cell receptor beta chain and its context. Using its own MiXCR run on the PCR reads, TCRdb lists one record per CDR3 protein. The data contain more than 450,000 distinct CDR3 sequences, about a quarter of them singletons. The data were taken from a study of molecular identifiers for immune sequencing clone quantification. The CDR3 is 15 residues long. Germline lookup yields CDR1 SQVTM and CDR2 ANQGSEA. With V trimmed by 4 bases and J by 5 bases, 12 bases remained unmatched. The sequencing sample was made of naive CD8+ T cells from blood, with Jurkat cell RNA spiked in. Documented subset: FACS-sorted CD8+CD4-CCR7+CD45RA+ naive T cells. The chain couples TRBV29-1 to TRBJ2-5; 8 bases line up with TRBD2. The sequence was obtained from a human donor in good health. Some libraries in this study had Jurkat cell RNA spiked in. This chain's CDR3 is CSVVKAGEYSETQYF. The CDR3 DNA follows: TGCAGCGTTGTAAAAGCGGGAGAATATTCGGAGACCCAGTACTTC. Variable domain in full (rest from reference TRBV29-1 and TRBJ2-5): SAVISQKPSRDICQRGTSLTIQCQVDSQVTMMFWYRQQPGQSLTLIATANQGSEATYESGFVIDKFPISRPNLTFSTLTVSNMSPEDSSIYLCSVVKAGEYSETQYFGPGTRLLVL.